Each of the 4 T cell receptor beta chains below was sequenced from the same sample in a study of cytotoxic CD8 clonotypes in ibrutinib-treated CLL. The assay was immunoSEQ multiplex PCR, and TCRdb's table has in-frame clones only and misses some. Of 150,000 to 200,000 clones listed, approximately 91% are singletons. Sequenced here: PBMCs, sampled at disease progression, from a patient treated with ibrutinib. The receptors derive from a human donor with chronic lymphocytic leukemia.

The rearrangement links TRBV2 to TRBJ1-2, with D maybe TRBD1 (5 bases). CDR1 SNHLY and CDR2 FYNNEI come from the germline V gene. The V end was cut by 4 bases, the J end by 2 bases, with 11 bases between. There are 14 residues in the CDR3. CDR3 sequence reads: CASSARDGNYGYTF. In nucleotides, the CDR3 is TGTGCCAGCAGTGCCCGGGACGGAAACTATGGCTACACCTTC.

The V and J genes are TRBV28 and TRBJ1-5; D not certain. V lost 7 bases and J 2 bases, leaving 18 bases between the germline ends. Germline lookup yields CDR1 MDHEN and CDR2 SYDVKM. The CDR3 is 16 amino acids. In nucleotides, the CDR3 is TGTGCCAGCAACCCCCCCGGGTCGGGAGGCAATCAGCCCCAGCATTTT. Protein sequence: CASNPPGSGGNQPQHF.

The rearrangement joins TRBV7-9 to TRBJ1-1, with 9 nucleotides matching TRBD1. Germline trimming cut 5 bases from V and 4 bases from J; bases unmatched to any gene: 8. Germline lookup yields CDR1 SEHNR and CDR2 FQNEAQ (reference sequence). CDR3 length equals 15 residues. The CDR3 spells CASSPRDRVITEAFF. Here the CDR3 DNA reads TGTGCCAGCAGCCCCCGGGACAGGGTGATCACTGAAGCTTTCTTT. The full variable domain, completed using reference TRBV7-9 and TRBJ1-1, is DTGVSQNPRHKITKRGQNVTFRCDPISEHNRLYWYRQTLGQGPEFLTYFQNEAQLEKSRLLSDRFSAERPKGSFSTLEIQRTEQGDSAMYLCASSPRDRVITEAFFGQGTRLTVV.

V usage is TRBV5-4 and J usage is TRBJ2-1; TRBD2 might be the D (6 bases). Looked up from germline, CDR1 is SGHNT and CDR2 is YYREEE (reference sequence). The CDR3 is 15 amino acids. Deletions cut 2 bases from V and 3 bases from J, with 12 bases between. The CDR3 loop reads CASSFLSGYYNEQFF. The CDR3 DNA follows: TGTGCCAGCAGCTTCCTTAGCGGATACTACAATGAGCAGTTCTTC.